The source of this T cell receptor (beta chain) is a study of PD-L1 blockade in urothelial cancer. Study details: Males with urothelial cancer arising in the bladder constituted about nine tenths of the roughly 30 patients.

TCR analog templates of synthetic origin were spiked into each PCR. This table comes from immunoSEQ multiplex PCR, and its TCRdb copy is limited to in-frame clones, with some not included. The repertoire includes about 50,000 clones, roughly 80% of them detected once, and approximately 3.8% sits in the top ten. The sample's time point: pretreatment peripheral blood. Patients in the study were battling locally advanced or metastatic urothelial carcinoma. Looked up from germline, CDR1 is SNHLY and CDR2 is FYNNEI. V shed 9 bases and J 4 bases; nucleotides not matched to a gene: 7. CDR3 length: 14 amino acids.

The rearrangement joins TRBV2 to TRBJ2-3, with 10 positions matching TRBD1. The sequence came from a man between 65 and 85 years old with urothelial cancer. Specimen: PBMCs, collected around atezolizumab (anti-PD-L1) treatment. The CDR3 spells CASEQDRGADTQYF. In DNA form, the CDR3 reads TGTGCCAGTGAACAGGACAGGGGGGCAGATACGCAGTATTTT.